These 26 T cell receptor beta chains originate from one sample sequenced in a study of CD8 T cells in cerebrospinal fluid in Alzheimer's disease. TCRdb derives one entry per CDR3 protein from the 10x single-cell sequencing reads, leaving out DNA. The data include over a thousand distinct CDR3 sequences; the top ten clones carry roughly 7.8%. The sequencing sample was made of cerebrospinal fluid. These receptors originate from a human donor with Alzheimer's disease.

Considering frequency, this clonotype is medium-sized. The rearrangement uses TRBV19 and TRBJ1-1. Germline V gene data show CDR1 as LNHDA and CDR2 as SQIVND (reference sequence). The CDR3 loop spans 13 amino acids. The CDR3: CASSEPTDTEAFF.

By frequency, this clonotype registers medium-sized. The chain carries TRBV20-1 and TRBJ2-7; TCRdb names TRBD1, which stays unverified in the absence of DNA. Germline lookup yields CDR1 DFQATT and CDR2 SNEGSKA (reference sequence). This CDR3 is built from 12 residues. The CDR3 loop is CSARTLTYEQYF.

The chain links TRBV19 to TRBJ2-7; TCRdb lists TRBD2, though no DNA is available to test this call. CDR1 LNHDA and CDR2 SQIVND come from the germline V gene (reference sequence). CDR3 length: 15 amino acids. The CDR3 is CASSTASGQTYEQYF. The full variable domain, with the rest looked up from reference TRBV19 and TRBJ2-7, is DGGITQSPKYLFRKEGQNVTLSCEQNLNHDAMYWYRQDPGQGLRLIYYSQIVNDFQKGDIAEGYSVSREKKESFPLTVTSAQKNPTAFYLCASSTASGQTYEQYFGPGTRLTVT.

This clonotype is deemed medium-sized (0.01 to 0.1%) by its frequency. The rearrangement links TRBV27 to TRBJ2-1; without DNA, the TCRdb call of TRBD2 cannot be checked. The CDR3 runs 16 residues. Germline CDR1 and CDR2: MNHEY and SMNVEV (reference sequence). CDR3 sequence reads: CASRLLLAGGYNEQFF.

This clonotype counts as large (0.1 to 1%) by frequency. The V call is TRBV20-1, the J call TRBJ2-2; TCRdb lists TRBD2, though no DNA is available to test this call. The CDR3 consists of 15 residues. CDR1 and CDR2 (germline): DFQATT, SNEGSKA (reference sequence). CDR3 amino acids: CSALLAARDSGELFF.

This clonotype shows up as medium-sized by frequency. This sequence joins TRBV6-1 and TRBJ2-5; the D gene TCRdb calls, TRBD2, cannot be checked with no DNA. The CDR3 spans 15 residues. Germline CDR1 MNHNS, CDR2 SASEGT. The CDR3 is CASSEVPGGGETQYF.

This clonotype shows up as medium-sized (0.01 to 0.1%) by frequency. The chain combines TRBV24-1 with TRBJ1-4; with no DNA, the TCRdb D assignment of TRBD1 cannot be verified. Per germline, CDR1 KGHDR and CDR2 SFDVKD. The CDR3 sequence is 16 residues long. CDR3 sequence: CATSDGQGSNNEKLFF.

According to its frequency, this clonotype is large. V gene TRBV3-1 combines with J gene TRBJ1-2; as DNA is missing, the TRBD1 call by TCRdb cannot be tested. The CDR3 is made up of 13 amino acids. CDR1 and CDR2 from the germline V gene are LGHDT and YNNKEL (reference sequence). The chain's CDR3 is CASSPPGLDGYTF.

Frequency places this clonotype as medium-sized. The CDR3 is CATSSRQGRPTEAFF. The rearrangement links TRBV15 to TRBJ1-1; TCRdb's D call of TRBD1 is untestable without DNA. From germline, CDR1 is LNHNV and CDR2 YYDKDF (reference sequence). The CDR3 loop spans 15 amino acids.

Measured by frequency, this clonotype is medium-sized. The chain recombines TRBV3-1 with TRBJ1-1. Per the germline V gene, CDR1 is LGHDT and CDR2 is YNNKEL (reference sequence). The CDR3 extends over 11 amino acids. CDR3 in amino acids: CASSRNTEAFF.

This clonotype is labeled medium-sized (0.01 to 0.1%) based on frequency. The chain couples TRBV11-1 to TRBJ2-7. Germline V CDR1 and CDR2: SGHAT, FQDESV (reference sequence). This CDR3 is 13 amino acids long. CDR3 amino acids: CASSSAHKGEQYF.

According to its frequency, this clonotype is medium-sized. The chain recombines TRBV14 with TRBJ1-2. CDR1 is SGHDN, CDR2 FVKESK, per germline. This CDR3 is built from 13 residues. This CDR3 reads CASSPHGGLGYTF.

Considering frequency, this clonotype is medium-sized. This chain uses TRBV20-1 with TRBJ2-3; TCRdb calls TRBD2, which cannot be checked without DNA. Per the germline V gene, CDR1 is DFQATT and CDR2 is SNEGSKA (reference sequence). The CDR3 contains 19 residues. The CDR3 here is CSANPGLAGGGPSTDTQYF.

This clonotype is deemed medium-sized by its frequency. This sequence joins TRBV10-1 and TRBJ2-2; the D call from TCRdb, TRBD2, cannot be confirmed without DNA. There are 15 residues in the CDR3. Per germline, CDR1 WNHNN and CDR2 SYGVQD (reference sequence). CDR3 loop: CASSRLAGDTGELFF.

By frequency, this clonotype is medium-sized (0.01 to 0.1%). The rearrangement uses TRBV5-1 and TRBJ1-6; TCRdb reports TRBD1, a call that lacks DNA to check it against. This CDR3 contains 16 residues. CDR1 and CDR2 from the germline V gene are SGHRS and YFSETQ. The CDR3 loop is CASSLRRGAYNSPLHF.

Considering frequency, this clonotype is medium-sized. The V call is TRBV19, the J call TRBJ2-1. The CDR3 spans 14 residues. The germline V gene has CDR1 LNHDA and CDR2 SQIVND (reference sequence). The CDR3 loop is CASSIGELYNEQFF. Looking up the rest from reference TRBV19 and TRBJ2-1 gives the full variable domain: DGGITQSPKYLFRKEGQNVTLSCEQNLNHDAMYWYRQDPGQGLRLIYYSQIVNDFQKGDIAEGYSVSREKKESFPLTVTSAQKNPTAFYLCASSIGELYNEQFFGPGTRLTVL.

This clonotype is labeled medium-sized based on frequency. The rearrangement joins TRBV2 to TRBJ1-1. CDR3 length: 12 amino acids. In germline, CDR1 is SNHLY, CDR2 FYNNEI. CDR3: CASISQNTEAFF.

This clonotype is deemed medium-sized by its frequency. CDR3 amino acids: CASSPPNRVGNEQFF. The chain joins TRBV18 to TRBJ2-1; TCRdb outputs TRBD1, but without DNA this stays unchecked. CDR3 length equals 15 residues. Germline V lookup: CDR1 KGHSH, CDR2 LQKENI.

This clonotype is deemed large by its frequency. This chain connects TRBV6-6 to TRBJ1-3; TCRdb outputs TRBD1, but without DNA this stays unchecked. Looked up from germline, CDR1 is MNHNY and CDR2 is SVGAGI (reference sequence). This CDR3 is built from 15 residues. The CDR3 reads CASSYSADIGNTIYF.

This clonotype is called medium-sized based on its frequency. The chain links TRBV7-9 to TRBJ2-1. From germline, CDR1 is SEHNR and CDR2 FQNEAQ (reference sequence). The CDR3 is made up of 16 amino acids. The CDR3: CASSLQAGGPSNEQFF.

This clonotype is called medium-sized (0.01 to 0.1%) based on its frequency. The genes are TRBV5-1 and TRBJ2-2; checking the TCRdb D call of TRBD2 is not possible without DNA. The CDR3 length is 14 residues. The V gene's germline CDR1 is SGHRS and CDR2 YFSETQ. This CDR3 reads CASSDPTRSGELFF.

Measured by frequency, this clonotype is medium-sized. This chain uses TRBV6-5 with TRBJ2-3; the TCRdb D gene call, TRBD1, has no DNA to confirm it. The CDR3 totals 17 residues. Germline CDR1 is MNHEY and CDR2 is SVGAGI. The CDR3 loop reads CASSYSAPLLGADTQYF.

Measured by frequency, this clonotype is medium-sized. The V gene is TRBV5-1, the J gene TRBJ2-7; with no DNA, the TCRdb D assignment of TRBD2 cannot be verified. This CDR3 has 14 amino acids. The germline gives CDR1 SGHRS, CDR2 YFSETQ. CDR3 in amino acids: CASSLDDYPYEQYF.

Judged by frequency, this clonotype is large. The chain couples TRBV5-6 to TRBJ1-5. Germline V gives CDR1 SGHDT, CDR2 YYEEEE. The length of the CDR3 is 14 residues. CDR3 amino acids: CASSLGSNRQPQHF.

This clonotype is deemed large by its frequency. V usage is TRBV28 and J usage is TRBJ2-7; the D call of TRBD1 rests on TCRdb alone, since no DNA is present to check it. CDR1 and CDR2 (germline): MDHEN, SYDVKM. The CDR3 loop spans 13 amino acids. CDR3 amino acids: CASSLGADREQYF. Based on the CDR3 plus reference TRBV28 and TRBJ2-7, the full variable domain is DVKVTQSSRYLVKRTGEKVFLECVQDMDHENMFWYRQDPGLGLRLIYFSYDVKMKEKGDIPEGYSVSREKKERFSLILESASTNQTSMYLCASSLGADREQYFGPGTRLTVT.

V is TRBV5-4 and J is TRBJ1-2; no DNA is available, so the TRBD1 call from TCRdb remains unchecked. The CDR3 totals 14 residues. Germline V gene data show CDR1 as SGHNT and CDR2 as YYREEE (reference sequence). Here the CDR3 reads CASSLRGAVYGYTF.